Shown below are 3 T cell receptor beta chains from a single sample sequenced in a study of post-analysis software for immune sequencing data (dated by TCRdb to 2015 to 2017). Libraries were made using PCR. These reads were obtained on an Illumina HiSeq 2500. Unique molecular identifiers were incorporated into TCR beta cDNA libraries to reduce PCR and sequencing biases. The public reads were reanalyzed by TCRdb: fastp trimming at Q25, MiXCR alignment, in-frame beta chains only. CDR3 protein duplicates are merged, each entry listing the most common genes and DNA. The sample has almost 700,000 distinct CDR3 sequences on record, 55% to 70% of them singletons. The ten biggest clones cover about 10% of the sample. These receptors' targets are unknown. General study outcomes and caveats: Several TRBV segments, including TRBV5-6, TRBV5-1 and TRBV20-1, were significantly more frequent in patients than controls.

Sequencing was done on a sample of blood. The receptors here all came from a girl aged 2 to 10 with multiple sclerosis.

The V gene is TRBV4-3, the J gene TRBJ1-4, with D perhaps matching TRBD1 (5 bases). Germline V gives CDR1 LGHNA, CDR2 YSLEER. V gave up 0 bases and J gave up 5 bases, with 10 bases separating them. The CDR3 has 15 amino acids. DNA for the CDR3: TGCGCCAGCAGCCAAGATCCGGGGGTAAATGAAAAACTGTTTTTT. It translates to CASSQDPGVNEKLFF.

V gene TRBV5-1 combines with J gene TRBJ2-1, with a weak D call TRBD1 (6 bases). CDR1 is SGHRS, CDR2 YFSETQ, per germline. The CDR3 contains 14 residues. Trimming stripped 5 bases from V and 5 bases from J, with 14 bases between. CDR3 DNA sequence: TGCGCCAGCAGTGAGGACAGTGCTGACAATGAGCAGTTCTTC. Its protein product is CASSEDSADNEQFF.

The chain employs TRBV6-6 and TRBJ1-2, with D possibly being TRBD1 (6 bases). The CDR3 length is 15 residues. Germline V gene data show CDR1 as MNHNY and CDR2 as SVGAGI (reference sequence). Trimming cost V 6 bases and J 7 bases, with 21 bases left between them. CDR3 region: CASRSPQTGTRGYTF. The CDR3, as DNA: TGTGCCAGCAGGTCCCCTCAAACAGGGACCCGTGGCTACACCTTC.